The clone carrying this T cell receptor (beta chain) was found a few times. Germline lookup yields CDR1 LGHNT and CDR2 FRNRAP. The CDR3 has 16 residues. Trimming removed 3 bases at V and 4 bases at J, with 15 bases between. Attachment of unique molecular identifiers was made to individual cDNA molecules. TCRdb re-derived calls from the 5' RACE reads in MiXCR, one entry per CDR3 protein. The sample comprises about 89,000 distinct CDR3 sequences, roughly 14% of which are singletons, and about 0.58% rests with the top ten. This sample was included in a study of early T cells in non-severe SARS-CoV-2 infection. Background on the study: Chains from this unsorted whole-blood bulk RNA could not be paired.

This chain joins TRBV12-5 and TRBJ2-2; D possibly corresponds to TRBD1 (6 bases). The clonotype was recovered from an adult who was a healthcare worker with PCR-confirmed SARS-CoV-2 infection or an uninfected control (not recorded which). The sample taken for sequencing was whole blood. DNA for the CDR3: TGTGCTAGTGGTTTCTACAGGGATGCTACCACCGGGGAGCTGTTTTTT. The encoded protein is CASGFYRDATTGELFF.